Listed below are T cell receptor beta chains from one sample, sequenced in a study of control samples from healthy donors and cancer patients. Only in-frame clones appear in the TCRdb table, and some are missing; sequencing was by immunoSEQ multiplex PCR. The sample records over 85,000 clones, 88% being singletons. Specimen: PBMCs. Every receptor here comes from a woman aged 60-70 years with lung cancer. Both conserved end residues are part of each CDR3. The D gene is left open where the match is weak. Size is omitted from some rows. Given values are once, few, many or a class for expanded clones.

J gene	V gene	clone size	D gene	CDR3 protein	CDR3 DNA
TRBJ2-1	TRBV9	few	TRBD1	CASSVGQEYNEQFF	TGTGCCAGCAGCGTGGGACAGGAGTACAATGAGCAGTTCTTC
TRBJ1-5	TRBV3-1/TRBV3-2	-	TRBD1	CASSSGTGNQPQHF	TGTGCCAGCAGCTCCGGGACAGGGAATCAGCCCCAGCATTTT
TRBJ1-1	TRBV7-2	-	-	CASRSTGNTEAFF	TGTGCCAGCAGATCTACAGGGAACACTGAAGCTTTCTTT
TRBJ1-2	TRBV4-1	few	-	CASSQNDWGARVGYTF	TGCGCCAGCAGCCAAAATGACTGGGGGGCCAGGGTGGGCTACACCTTC
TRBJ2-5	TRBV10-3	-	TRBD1	CAIKGTEETQYF	TGTGCCATCAAGGGGACAGAAGAGACCCAGTACTTC
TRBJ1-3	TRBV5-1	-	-	CASSLDMVSGFGNTIYF	TGCGCCAGCAGCTTGGATATGGTATCAGGGTTTGGAAACACCATATATTTT
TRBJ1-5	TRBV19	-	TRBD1	CASAGQGVWQPQHF	TGTGCCAGCGCGGGACAGGGGGTTTGGCAGCCCCAGCATTTT
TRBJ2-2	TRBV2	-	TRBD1	CASLTGQKTGELFF	TGTGCCAGTCTGACGGGACAGAAAACCGGGGAGCTGTTTTTT
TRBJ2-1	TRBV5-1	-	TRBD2	CASSLANSGGAYNEQFF	TGCGCCAGCAGCTTGGCCAACAGCGGGGGGGCCTACAATGAGCAGTTCTTC
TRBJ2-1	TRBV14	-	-	CASSQVGTYNEQFF	TGTGCCAGCAGCCAAGTTGGCACCTACAATGAGCAGTTCTTC
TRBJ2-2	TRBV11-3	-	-	CASSLEGTGELFF	TGTGCCAGCAGCTTAGAGGGCACCGGGGAGCTGTTTTTT
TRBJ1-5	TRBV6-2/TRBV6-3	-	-	CASSHGSGDQPQHF	TGTGCCAGCAGTCACGGCTCGGGGGATCAGCCCCAGCATTTT
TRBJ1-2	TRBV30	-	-	CAWAPGGDHYGYTF	TGTGCCTGGGCCCCGGGCGGGGATCACTATGGCTACACCTTC
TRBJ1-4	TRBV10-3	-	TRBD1	CAIRTGDRDEKLFF	TGTGCCATCAGGACAGGGGATAGGGATGAAAAACTGTTTTTT
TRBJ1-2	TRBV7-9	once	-	CASSPRGIDYGYTF	TGTGCCAGCAGCCCTAGAGGCATAGATTATGGCTACACCTTC
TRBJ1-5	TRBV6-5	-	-	CASSQILGADQPQHF	TGTGCCAGCAGCCAAATATTAGGGGCAGATCAGCCCCAGCATTTT
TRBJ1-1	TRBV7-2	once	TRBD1	CASSEYRGRDEAFF	TGTGCCAGCAGCGAATACAGGGGAAGGGATGAAGCTTTCTTT
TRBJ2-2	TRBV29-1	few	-	CSVEEGVNTGELFF	TGCAGCGTTGAAGAAGGGGTGAACACCGGGGAGCTGTTTTTT
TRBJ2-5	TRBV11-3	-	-	CASSLGGTGLSGETQYF	TGTGCCAGCAGCTTAGGGGGGACGGGACTTAGCGGAGAGACCCAGTACTTC
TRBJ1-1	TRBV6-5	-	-	CASSYGQWNTEAFF	TGTGCCAGCAGTTACGGGCAGTGGAACACTGAAGCTTTCTTT
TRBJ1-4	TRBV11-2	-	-	CASSFVGVGDEKLFF	TGTGCCAGCAGCTTTGTTGGGGTTGGGGATGAAAAACTGTTTTTT
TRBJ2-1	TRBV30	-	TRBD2	CAWSVFPLAEYNEQFF	TGTGCCTGGAGTGTATTCCCGCTAGCGGAATACAATGAGCAGTTCTTC
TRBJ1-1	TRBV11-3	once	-	CASSLGLGGRNTEAFF	TGTGCCAGCAGCTTAGGTCTTGGGGGCAGGAACACTGAAGCTTTCTTT
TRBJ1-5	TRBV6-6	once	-	CASRSRVSVQPQHF	TGTGCCAGCAGAAGTCGTGTTTCGGTTCAGCCCCAGCATTTT
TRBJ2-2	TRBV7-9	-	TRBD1	CASSPTGQGNTGELFF	TGTGCCAGCAGCCCTACAGGACAGGGGAACACCGGGGAGCTGTTTTTT
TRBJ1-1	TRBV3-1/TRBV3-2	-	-	CASSQARGFTEAFF	TGTGCCAGCAGCCAAGCCAGGGGTTTCACTGAAGCTTTCTTT
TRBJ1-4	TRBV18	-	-	CASSPSEVELFF	TGTGCCAGCTCACCATCGGAAGTGGAACTGTTTTTT
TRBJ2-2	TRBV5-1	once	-	CASSLGGLRTGELFF	TGCGCCAGCAGCTTGGGAGGGTTGAGGACCGGGGAGCTGTTTTTT
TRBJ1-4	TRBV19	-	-	CASSTVAGSNEKLFF	TGTGCCAGTAGTACTGTGGCGGGAAGCAATGAAAAACTGTTTTTT
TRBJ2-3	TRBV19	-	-	CASSATGVSTDTQYF	TGTGCCAGTAGTGCAACAGGAGTCAGCACAGATACGCAGTATTTT
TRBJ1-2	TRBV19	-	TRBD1	CASSWDSDRLYGYTF	TGTGCCAGTAGTTGGGACAGCGACCGTTTATATGGCTACACCTTC
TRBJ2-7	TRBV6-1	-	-	CASSEAGQGYSYEQYF	TGTGCCAGCAGTGAAGCTGGCCAGGGATACTCCTACGAGCAGTACTTC
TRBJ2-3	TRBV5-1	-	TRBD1	CASSFDRGRSDTQYF	TGCGCCAGCAGTTTCGACAGGGGGCGTTCAGATACGCAGTATTTT
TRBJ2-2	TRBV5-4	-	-	CASSYPPGANTGELFF	TGTGCCAGCAGCTATCCTCCGGGGGCGAACACCGGGGAGCTGTTTTTT
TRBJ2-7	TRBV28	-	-	CASSPDRTYQSYEQYF	TGTGCCAGCAGTCCCGACAGGACCTATCAATCCTACGAGCAGTACTTC
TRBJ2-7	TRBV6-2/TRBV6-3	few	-	CASSPLGSGLDYEQYF	TGTGCCAGCAGCCCACTAGGGTCAGGTCTCGACTACGAGCAGTACTTC
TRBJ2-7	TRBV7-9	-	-	CASSLQDRSYEQYF	TGTGCCAGCAGCTTACAGGACAGATCCTACGAGCAGTACTTC
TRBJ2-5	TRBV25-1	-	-	CASSPRGPQETQYF	TGTGCCAGCAGCCCAAGGGGTCCCCAAGAGACCCAGTACTTC
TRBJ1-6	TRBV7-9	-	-	CASSRGWNSPLHF	TGTGCCAGCAGCCGTGGTTGGAATTCACCCCTCCACTTT
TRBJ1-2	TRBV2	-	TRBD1	CASSVGQGAYGYTF	TGTGCCAGCAGTGTTGGGCAGGGGGCCTATGGCTACACCTTC
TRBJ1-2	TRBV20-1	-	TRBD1	CSASEGDRSSYGYTF	TGCAGTGCTAGTGAGGGGGACAGGAGTTCCTATGGCTACACCTTC
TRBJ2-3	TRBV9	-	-	CASSVPDGRDTQYF	TGTGCCAGCAGCGTCCCGGACGGTCGAGATACGCAGTATTTT
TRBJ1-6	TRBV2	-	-	CASSESSVGNSPLHF	TGTGCCAGCAGTGAGAGCAGCGTTGGCAATTCACCCCTCCACTTT
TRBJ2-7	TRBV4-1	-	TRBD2	CASSQPYSGSHTYEQYF	TGCGCCAGCAGCCAACCCTATAGCGGGAGCCACACCTACGAGCAGTACTTC
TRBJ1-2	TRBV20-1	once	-	CSATSGNGYTF	TGCAGTGCTACCTCAGGGAATGGCTACACCTTC
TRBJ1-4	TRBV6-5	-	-	CASLDGGWGEKLFF	TGTGCCAGCCTCGACGGGGGCTGGGGTGAAAAACTGTTTTTT
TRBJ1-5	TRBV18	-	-	CASSPGTPTGNQPQHF	TGTGCCAGCTCACCCGGGACACCAACGGGCAATCAGCCCCAGCATTTT
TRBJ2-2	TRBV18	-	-	CASSQSEGTGELFF	TGTGCCAGCTCACAGAGTGAGGGCACCGGGGAGCTGTTTTTT
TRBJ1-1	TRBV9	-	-	CASSVVGGETEAFF	TGTGCCAGCAGCGTAGTAGGAGGGGAAACTGAAGCTTTCTTT
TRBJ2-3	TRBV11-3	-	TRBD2	CASSFRAFLTSGSSDTQYF	TGTGCCAGCAGCTTTAGGGCGTTTTTGACTAGCGGGAGTTCGGATACGCAGTATTTT
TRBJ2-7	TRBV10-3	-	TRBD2	CAISGGGIDEQYF	TGTGCCATCAGCGGGGGGGGTATTGACGAGCAGTACTTC
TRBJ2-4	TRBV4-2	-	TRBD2	CASSQNPGGNKNIQYF	TGTGCCAGCAGCCAAAATCCGGGGGGGAATAAAAACATTCAGTACTTC
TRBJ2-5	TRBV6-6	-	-	CAIKAGGETQYF	TGTGCCATCAAAGCAGGGGGGGAGACCCAGTACTTC
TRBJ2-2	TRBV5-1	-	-	CASSIRPGDTGELFF	TGCGCCAGCAGCATTCGGCCAGGGGACACCGGGGAGCTGTTTTTT
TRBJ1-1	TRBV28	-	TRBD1	CASYRDSGTEAFF	TGTGCCAGTTACCGGGACAGCGGCACTGAAGCTTTCTTT